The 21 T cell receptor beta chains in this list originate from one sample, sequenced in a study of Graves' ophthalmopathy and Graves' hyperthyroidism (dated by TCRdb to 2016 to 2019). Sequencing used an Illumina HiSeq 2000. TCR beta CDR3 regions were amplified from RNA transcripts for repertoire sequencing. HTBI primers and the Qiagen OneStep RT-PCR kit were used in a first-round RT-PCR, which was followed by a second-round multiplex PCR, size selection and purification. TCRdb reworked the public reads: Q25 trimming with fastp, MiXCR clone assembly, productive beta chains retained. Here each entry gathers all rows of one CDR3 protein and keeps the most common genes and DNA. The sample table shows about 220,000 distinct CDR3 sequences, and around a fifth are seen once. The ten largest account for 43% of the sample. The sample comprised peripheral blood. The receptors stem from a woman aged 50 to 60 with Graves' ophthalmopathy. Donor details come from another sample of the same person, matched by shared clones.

CDR3 in DNA: TGTGCCAGCAGCTTAGATTTTCTAGCGGAGACCCAGTACTTC. It yields the protein CASSLDFLAETQYF. The chain recombines TRBV11-2 with TRBJ2-5; tentatively, D is TRBD2 (6 bases). The CDR3 is 14 residues long. CDR1 is SGHAT and CDR2 is FQNNGV in the germline V gene. Trimming shortened V by 0 bases and J by 5 bases, and 10 bases separated the two germline ends.

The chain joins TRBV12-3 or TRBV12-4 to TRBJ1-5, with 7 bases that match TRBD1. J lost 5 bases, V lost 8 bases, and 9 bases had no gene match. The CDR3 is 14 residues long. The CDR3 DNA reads TGTGCCAGCCGCCGGGACAGTGACTATCAGCCCCAGCATTTT. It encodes CASRRDSDYQPQHF.

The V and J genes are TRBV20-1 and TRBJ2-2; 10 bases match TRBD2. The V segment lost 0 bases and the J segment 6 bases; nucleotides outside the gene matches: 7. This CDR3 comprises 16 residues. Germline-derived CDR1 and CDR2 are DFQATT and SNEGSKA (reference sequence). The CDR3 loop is CSARESSGRAPGELFF. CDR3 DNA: TGCAGTGCTAGAGAGTCCAGCGGGAGGGCCCCCGGGGAGCTGTTTTTT.

CDR3 region: CASSPQGGQKPQHF. DNA of the CDR3: TGTGCCAGCTCACCACAGGGCGGGCAAAAGCCCCAGCATTTT. The V gene is TRBV18, the J gene TRBJ1-5; D gene unclear. Trimming took off 1 base at V and 8 bases at J, with 12 bases between the two ends. The CDR3 is made up of 14 amino acids. Looked up from germline, CDR1 is KGHSH and CDR2 is LQKENI.

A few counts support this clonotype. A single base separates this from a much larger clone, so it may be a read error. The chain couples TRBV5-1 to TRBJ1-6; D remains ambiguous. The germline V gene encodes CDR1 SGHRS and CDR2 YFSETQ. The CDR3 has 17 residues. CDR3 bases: TGCGCCAGCCGAAGGAGGTTCGGGTTTGATAGTAATTCACTCCTCCACTTT. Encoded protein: CASRRRFGFDSNSLLHF. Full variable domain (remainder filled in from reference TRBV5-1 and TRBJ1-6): KAGVTQTPRYLIKTRGQQVTLSCSPISGHRSVSWYQQTPGQGLQFLFEYFSETQRNKGNFPGRFSGRQFSNSRSEMNVSTLELGDSALYLCASRRRFGFDSNSLLHFGNGTRLTVT.

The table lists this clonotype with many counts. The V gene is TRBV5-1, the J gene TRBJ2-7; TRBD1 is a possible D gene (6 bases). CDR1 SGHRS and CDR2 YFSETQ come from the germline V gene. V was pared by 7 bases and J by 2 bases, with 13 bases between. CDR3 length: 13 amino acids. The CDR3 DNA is TGCGCCAGCTCCAGTGGGGGCACCTACGAGCAGTACTTC. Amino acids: CASSSGGTYEQYF.

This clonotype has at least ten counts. CDR3 amino acids: CASSMRASGSYEQYF. The CDR3 bases are TGTGCCAGCAGCATGCGGGCTTCAGGGTCCTACGAGCAGTACTTC. This sequence joins TRBV28 and TRBJ2-7; the D gene could be TRBD1 or TRBD2 (5 bases each). V was shortened by 6 bases and J by 1 base, with 16 bases between the two germline ends. Germline CDR1 and CDR2: MDHEN and SYDVKM. The CDR3 sequence is 15 residues long.

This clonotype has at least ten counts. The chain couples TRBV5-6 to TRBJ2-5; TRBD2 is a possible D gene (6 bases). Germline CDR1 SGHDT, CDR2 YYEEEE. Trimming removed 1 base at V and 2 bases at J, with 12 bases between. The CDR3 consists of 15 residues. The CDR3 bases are TGTGCCAGCAGCTTGTTAGGGACTGGGCAAGAGACCCAGTACTTC. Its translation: CASSLLGTGQETQYF.

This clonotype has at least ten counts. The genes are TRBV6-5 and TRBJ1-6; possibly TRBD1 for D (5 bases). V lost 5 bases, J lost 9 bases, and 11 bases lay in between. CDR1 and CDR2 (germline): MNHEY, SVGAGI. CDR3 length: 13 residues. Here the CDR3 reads CASSLQDSSPLHF. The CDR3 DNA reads TGTGCCAGCAGTCTTCAAGACAGTTCACCCCTCCACTTT.

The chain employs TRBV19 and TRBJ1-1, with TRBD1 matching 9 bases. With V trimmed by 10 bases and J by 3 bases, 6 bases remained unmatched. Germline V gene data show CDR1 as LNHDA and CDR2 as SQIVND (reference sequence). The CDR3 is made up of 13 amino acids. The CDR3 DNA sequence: TGTGCCACTTCGACAGGGGGTCACACTGAAGCTTTCTTT. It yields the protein CATSTGGHTEAFF.

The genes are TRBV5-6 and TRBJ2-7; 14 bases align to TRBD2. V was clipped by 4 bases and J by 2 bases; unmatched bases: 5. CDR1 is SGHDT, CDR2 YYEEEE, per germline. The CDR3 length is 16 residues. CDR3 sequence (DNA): TGTGCCAGCAGCCCAGAGACTAGCGGGGGGGCCTACGAGCAGTACTTC. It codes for CASSPETSGGAYEQYF. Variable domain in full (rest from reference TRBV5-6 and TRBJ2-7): DAGVTQSPTHLIKTRGQQVTLRCSPKSGHDTVSWYQQALGQGPQFIFQYYEEEERQRGNFPDRFSGHQFPNYSSELNVNALLLGDSALYLCASSPETSGGAYEQYFGPGTRLTVT.

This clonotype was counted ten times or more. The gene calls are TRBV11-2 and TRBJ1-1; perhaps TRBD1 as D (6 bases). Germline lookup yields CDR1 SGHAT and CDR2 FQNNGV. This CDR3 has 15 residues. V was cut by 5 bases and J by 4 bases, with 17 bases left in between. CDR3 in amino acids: CASSRSGGQGTEAFF. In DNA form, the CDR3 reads TGTGCCAGCAGCCGAAGCGGGGGGCAGGGCACTGAAGCTTTCTTT. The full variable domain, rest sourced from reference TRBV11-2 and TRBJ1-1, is EAGVAQSPRYKIIEKRQSVAFWCNPISGHATLYWYQQILGQGPKLLIQFQNNGVVDDSQLPKDRFSAERLKGVDSTLKIQPAKLEDSAVYLCASSRSGGQGTEAFFGQGTRLTVV.

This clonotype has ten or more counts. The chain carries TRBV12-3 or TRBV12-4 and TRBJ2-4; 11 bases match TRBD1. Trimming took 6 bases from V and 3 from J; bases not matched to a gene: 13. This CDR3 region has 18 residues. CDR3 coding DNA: TGTGCCAGCAGAAGGACAGGGGGCGCGAACAAACACAAAAACATTCAGTACTTC. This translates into CASRRTGGANKHKNIQYF.

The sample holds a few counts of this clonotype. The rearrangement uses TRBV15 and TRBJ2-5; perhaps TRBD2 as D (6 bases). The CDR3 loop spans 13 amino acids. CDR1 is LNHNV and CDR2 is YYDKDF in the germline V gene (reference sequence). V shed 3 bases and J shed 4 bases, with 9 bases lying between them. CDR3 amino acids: CATSSVGGETQYF. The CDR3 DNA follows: TGTGCCACCAGCAGTGTGGGAGGAGAGACCCAGTACTTC.

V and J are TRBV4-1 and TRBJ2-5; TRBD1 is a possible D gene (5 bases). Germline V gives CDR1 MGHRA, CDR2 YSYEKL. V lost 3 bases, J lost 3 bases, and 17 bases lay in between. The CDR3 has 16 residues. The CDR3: CASSHKTQGWEETQYF. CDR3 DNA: TGCGCCAGCAGCCACAAAACTCAGGGTTGGGAAGAGACCCAGTACTTC.

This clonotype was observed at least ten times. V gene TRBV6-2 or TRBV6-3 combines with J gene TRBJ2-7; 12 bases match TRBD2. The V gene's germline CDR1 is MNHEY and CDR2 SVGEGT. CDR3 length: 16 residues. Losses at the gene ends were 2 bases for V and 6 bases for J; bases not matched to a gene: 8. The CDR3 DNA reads TGTGCCAGCAGTTACCCACTAGCGGGAGGTTTTTCCGAGCAGTACTTC. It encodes CASSYPLAGGFSEQYF.

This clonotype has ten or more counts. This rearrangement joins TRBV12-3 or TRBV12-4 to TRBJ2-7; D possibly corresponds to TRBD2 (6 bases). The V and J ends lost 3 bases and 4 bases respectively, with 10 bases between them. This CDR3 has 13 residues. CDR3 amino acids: CASSLEGRYEQYF. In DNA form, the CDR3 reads TGTGCCAGCAGTTTGGAGGGGAGGTACGAGCAGTACTTC.

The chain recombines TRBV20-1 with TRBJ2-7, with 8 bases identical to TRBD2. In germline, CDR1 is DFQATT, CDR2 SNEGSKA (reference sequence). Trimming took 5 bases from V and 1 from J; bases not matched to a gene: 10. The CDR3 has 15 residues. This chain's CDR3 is CSASIRAGGSYEQYF. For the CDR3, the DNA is TGCAGTGCTTCCATCCGGGCGGGAGGATCCTACGAGCAGTACTTC.

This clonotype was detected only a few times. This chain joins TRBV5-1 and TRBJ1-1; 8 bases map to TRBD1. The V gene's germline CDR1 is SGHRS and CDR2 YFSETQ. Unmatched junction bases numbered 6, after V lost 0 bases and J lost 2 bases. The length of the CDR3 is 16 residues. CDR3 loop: CASSLAGGRVNTEAFF. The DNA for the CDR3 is TGCGCCAGCAGCTTGGCAGGGGGCAGGGTAAACACTGAAGCTTTCTTT.

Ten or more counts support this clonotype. CDR3 sequence: CASSPRSGAIQYF. The DNA of the CDR3 is TGTGCCAGCAGTCCTAGGTCCGGGGCCATTCAGTACTTC. The V call is TRBV28, the J call TRBJ2-4; D tentatively fits TRBD1 or TRBD2 (5 bases each). The CDR3 is 13 amino acids. CDR1 is MDHEN and CDR2 is SYDVKM in the germline V gene. Trimming stripped 5 bases from V and 9 bases from J, with 14 bases between.

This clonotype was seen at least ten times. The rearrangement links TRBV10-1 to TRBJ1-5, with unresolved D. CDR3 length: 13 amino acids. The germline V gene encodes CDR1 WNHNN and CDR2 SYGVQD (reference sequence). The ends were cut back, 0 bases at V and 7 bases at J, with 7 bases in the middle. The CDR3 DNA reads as TGCGCCAGCAGTGAGTCTCTTGGCCAGCCCCAGCATTTT. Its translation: CASSESLGQPQHF.